This entry lists 25 T cell receptor beta chains sequenced from one sample in a study of shared clonotypes between healthy human individuals. TCRdb's table, derived via immunoSEQ multiplex PCR, lists solely in-frame clones and lacks some. The data contain 2,500,000 or so clones, 93% of them singletons. Source material: naive CD4+ T cells from PBMCs. Sample subset: CD45RA+ positively selected. The receptors here all came from a man in his late teens or twenties in good health. Some clones in this sample may be carry-over from other donors' samples.

This clone was seen a single time. The gene calls are TRBV30 and TRBJ1-6, with 8 bases identical to TRBD1. CDR3 length: 13 amino acids. The junction had 3 bases not matched to a gene; V was cut back by 4 bases and J by 7 bases. The germline V gene has CDR1 GTSNPN and CDR2 SVGIG (reference sequence). The CDR3 spells CAWTGGSNSPLHF. CDR3 sequence (DNA): TGTGCCTGGACAGGGGGCTCCAATTCACCCCTCCACTTT. The whole variable domain, remainder taken from reference TRBV30 and TRBJ1-6, is SQTIHQWPATLVQPVGSPLSLECTVEGTSNPNLYWYRQAAGRGLQLLFYSVGIGQISSEVPQNLSASRPQDRQFILSSKKLLLSDSGFYLCAWTGGSNSPLHFGNGTRLTVT.

J is TRBJ2-5 and V is TRBV14; TRBD2 matches at 9 bases. CDR1 and CDR2 (germline): SGHDN, FVKESK. The CDR3 length is 14 residues. V lost 6 bases, J lost 4 bases, and 6 bases stayed unmatched. Here the CDR3 DNA reads TGTGCCAGCAGTCGACTACTAGCGGGAGAGACCCAGTACTTC. Amino acids: CASSRLLAGETQYF.

The chain joins TRBV7-9 to TRBJ2-1; unclear D gene. Germline CDR1 and CDR2: SEHNR and FQNEAQ (reference sequence). Trimming pared 3 bases from V and 5 bases from J, leaving 11 bases between. This CDR3 spans 14 amino acids. The CDR3 bases are TGTGCCAGCAGCTTTGGCGGCCCAGACAATGAGCAGTTCTTC. Residues: CASSFGGPDNEQFF.

CDR3 loop: CASSHRTGGLDEQYF. CDR3 DNA sequence: TGCGCCAGCAGCCACAGGACAGGGGGATTGGACGAGCAGTACTTC. This chain uses TRBV4-1 with TRBJ2-7, with 10 bases aligning to TRBD1. J lost 5 bases, V lost 3 bases, and 7 bases had no gene match. Germline CDR1 reads MGHRA; CDR2 reads YSYEKL. The CDR3 covers 15 residues.

The chain links TRBV18 to TRBJ1-4; D call uncertain. The CDR3 extends over 15 amino acids. Trimming took off 3 bases at V and 3 bases at J, with 11 bases between the two ends. CDR1 and CDR2 from the germline V gene are KGHSH and LQKENI. In nucleotides, the CDR3 is TGTGCCAGCTCACCGGTTAGAGGGTCTAATGAAAAACTGTTTTTT. It codes for CASSPVRGSNEKLFF.

This chain joins TRBV6-5 and TRBJ2-3, with 8 bases identical to TRBD1. Germline values: CDR1 MNHEY, CDR2 SVGAGI. The CDR3 is 15 residues long. J was trimmed by 1 base and V by 5 bases; bases with no gene match: 5. This CDR3 reads CASSADRARTDTQYF. Here the CDR3 DNA reads TGTGCCAGCAGTGCGGACAGGGCTCGCACAGATACGCAGTATTTT.

CDR3 in amino acids: CASLPDGDYGYTF. CDR3 bases: TGTGCCAGCCTCCCGGACGGTGACTATGGCTACACCTTC. V is TRBV28 and J is TRBJ1-2; D gene uncertain. Trimming took off 8 bases at V and 3 bases at J, with 13 bases between the two ends. The germline CDR1 and CDR2 sequences are MDHEN and SYDVKM. The CDR3 covers 13 residues.

Comment on this clone: At the DNA level, this CDR3 is encoded by other sequences in the same sample as well. This chain links TRBV14 with TRBJ2-7; a possible D gene is TRBD2 (5 bases). The CDR3 has 15 residues. Trimming shortened V by 1 base and J by 3 bases, and 13 bases separated the two germline ends. CDR1 is SGHDN, CDR2 FVKESK, per germline. In DNA form, the CDR3 reads TGTGCCAGCAGCCAAGGGCGGGCAGCATACTACGAGCAGTACTTC. It specifies CASSQGRAAYYEQYF.

Of note for this clone: The sample holds other DNA sequences that translate to the same CDR3. The chain couples TRBV7-9 to TRBJ1-2; weak D call: TRBD1 (6 bases). Germline V lookup: CDR1 SEHNR, CDR2 FQNEAQ (reference sequence). Trimming stripped 5 bases from V and 3 bases from J, with 13 bases between. This CDR3 is built from 14 residues. The DNA for the CDR3 is TGTGCCAGCAGCCTCCTGGGGGCGGACTATGGCTACACCTTC. It translates to CASSLLGADYGYTF.

This sequence joins TRBV7-2 and TRBJ2-3; a possible D gene is TRBD2 (5 bases). There are 15 residues in the CDR3. The V and J ends lost 5 bases and 2 bases respectively, with 14 bases between them. Germline CDR1 and CDR2: SGHTA and FQGNSA. The CDR3 DNA reads TGTGCCAGCAGCCCAGGCCCGACTACCACAGATACGCAGTATTTT. Protein product: CASSPGPTTTDTQYF.

The V and J genes are TRBV19 and TRBJ2-7; a possible D gene is TRBD2 (5 bases). The CDR3 runs to 16 residues. The germline V gene has CDR1 LNHDA and CDR2 SQIVND (reference sequence). Trimming shortened V by 1 base and J by 4 bases, and 17 bases separated the two germline ends. CDR3 in DNA: TGTGCCAGTAGTATAGGGTCTAGCATGGGCCTATACGAGCAGTACTTC. It yields the protein CASSIGSSMGLYEQYF.

The chain employs TRBV6-1 and TRBJ1-3, with 8 bases matching TRBD1. Germline lookup yields CDR1 MNHNS and CDR2 SASEGT. V lost 1 base to trimming and J lost 4 bases; unmatched junction nucleotides: 9. The CDR3 has 17 amino acids. The CDR3 sequence is CASSEVWPGGAGNTIYF. The CDR3, as DNA: TGTGCCAGCAGTGAAGTTTGGCCAGGGGGCGCCGGAAACACCATATATTTT.

The genes are TRBV5-1 and TRBJ2-7; possibly TRBD1 for D (5 bases). V shed 0 bases and J shed 12 bases, with 13 bases lying between them. This CDR3 has 12 residues. Germline assignment: CDR1 SGHRS and CDR2 YFSETQ. The chain's CDR3 is CASSLEGPGWYF. The CDR3 bases are TGCGCCAGCAGCTTGGAGGGGCCCGGGTGGTACTTC.

The V gene is TRBV7-2, the J gene TRBJ2-7, with D possibly TRBD2 on 5 matching bases. Germline values: CDR1 SGHTA, CDR2 FQGNSA. Trimming shortened V by 3 bases and J by 1 base, and 19 bases separated the two germline ends. The length of the CDR3 is 17 residues. The CDR3 coding sequence is TGTGCCAGCAGCTTCGCGGTTGGGAGCTACCCATCCTACGAGCAGTACTTC. It specifies CASSFAVGSYPSYEQYF.

The rearrangement joins TRBV2 to TRBJ2-7; the D gene is possibly TRBD1 (6 bases). The V end lost 5 bases, the J end lost 6 bases, and 8 bases lay between the germline ends. Looked up from germline, CDR1 is SNHLY and CDR2 is FYNNEI. The CDR3 covers 11 residues. Here the CDR3 DNA reads TGTGCCAGCAGTACAGGGATCGAGCAGTACTTC. Its translation is CASSTGIEQYF.

This clone was detected only once. This chain links TRBV28 with TRBJ1-2; D ambiguous. The V end was cut by 5 bases, the J end by 4 bases, with 11 bases between. Per the germline V gene, CDR1 is MDHEN and CDR2 is SYDVKM. CDR3 length: 13 residues. DNA of the CDR3: TGTGCCAGCAGTCTCACTGGGAGCTATGGCTACACCTTC. Translated: CASSLTGSYGYTF.

V usage is TRBV6-5 and J usage is TRBJ2-7, with 7 nucleotides matching TRBD1. Germline V gene lookup returns CDR1 MNHEY and CDR2 SVGAGI. CDR3 length: 15 residues. V trimming: 6 bases; J trimming: 3 bases; junction bases outside the gene matches: 11. CDR3 sequence (DNA): TGTGCCAGCAGCCCTCGACAGGGAAGCCTCTACGAGCAGTACTTC. The encoded protein is CASSPRQGSLYEQYF.

In DNA, the CDR3 is TGTGCCAGCAGTTTTAGGGGTTATTGGGGGCGAGAGACCCAGTACTTC. Protein: CASSFRGYWGRETQYF. The rearrangement links TRBV27 to TRBJ2-5; TRBD1 might be the D (6 bases). Germline CDR1 reads MNHEY; CDR2 reads SMNVEV (reference sequence). V gave up 3 bases and J gave up 4 bases, with 18 bases separating them. The CDR3 runs 16 residues.

Points on this clone: Other DNA sequences in this specimen translate into the identical CDR3. The rearrangement joins TRBV11-2 to TRBJ2-5, with D unclear. There are 11 residues in the CDR3. Germline V CDR1 and CDR2: SGHAT, FQNNGV. With 4 bases removed from V and 4 bases from J, the gap between germline ends came to 4 bases. CDR3 region: CASSSLETQYF. As DNA, the CDR3 is TGTGCCAGCAGCTCTTTAGAGACCCAGTACTTC. The complete variable domain, with remaining parts taken from reference TRBV11-2 and TRBJ2-5, reads EAGVAQSPRYKIIEKRQSVAFWCNPISGHATLYWYQQILGQGPKLLIQFQNNGVVDDSQLPKDRFSAERLKGVDSTLKIQPAKLEDSAVYLCASSSLETQYFGPGTRLLVL.

This CDR3 reads CASSPGGHNEQFF. The CDR3 DNA reads TGTGCCAGCAGTCCGGGAGGCCACAATGAGCAGTTCTTC. This rearrangement joins TRBV7-9 to TRBJ2-1; the match to TRBD2 covers 7 bases. V was clipped by 6 bases and J by 5 bases; unmatched bases: 4. Per germline, CDR1 SEHNR and CDR2 FQNEAQ (reference sequence). CDR3 length: 13 residues.

The chain is built from TRBV6-5 and TRBJ2-7; 8 positions agree with TRBD1. The length of the CDR3 is 15 residues. Trimming cost V 5 bases and J 6 bases; bases outside gene matches: 12. Germline assignment: CDR1 MNHEY and CDR2 SVGAGI. CDR3 region: CASSLTGQGAVEQYF. The CDR3 nucleotides are TGTGCCAGCAGTCTAACTGGGCAGGGGGCGGTCGAGCAGTACTTC.

This chain links TRBV6-5 with TRBJ2-7; a possible D gene is TRBD2 (6 bases). This CDR3 is built from 14 residues. The V end lost 6 bases, the J end lost 4 bases, and 16 bases lay between the germline ends. Germline V gene lookup returns CDR1 MNHEY and CDR2 SVGAGI. The CDR3 region has the DNA TGTGCCAGCAGCCTGGGACTGGGCTCTTACGAGCAGTACTTC. Translating it yields CASSLGLGSYEQYF.

The rearrangement joins TRBV14 to TRBJ2-2, with D possibly being TRBD1 (6 bases). The ends were cut back, 4 bases at V and 5 bases at J, with 17 bases in the middle. The CDR3 length is 16 residues. CDR1 is SGHDN and CDR2 is FVKESK in the germline V gene. CDR3 residues: CASSRLMGQQTGELFF. The CDR3 DNA follows: TGTGCCAGCAGCCGTCTTATGGGACAACAAACCGGGGAGCTGTTTTTT.

This chain joins TRBV28 and TRBJ1-6, with a tentative D call TRBD1 (5 bases). CDR3 length: 14 amino acids. CDR1 and CDR2 from the germline V gene are MDHEN and SYDVKM. Trimming left V 6 bases short and J 9 bases short, with 15 bases between. CDR3 protein: CASSAGARGSPLHF. Here the CDR3 DNA reads TGTGCCAGCAGCGCTGGGGCCCGGGGTTCACCCCTCCACTTT.

The genes are TRBV2 and TRBJ2-7; 13 bases are shared with TRBD2. The CDR3 spans 16 residues. Trimming removed 5 bases from V and 4 bases from J; junction bases left unmatched: 8. The germline V gene has CDR1 SNHLY and CDR2 FYNNEI. The CDR3 here is CASSPRTSGRRYEQYF. For the CDR3, the DNA is TGTGCCAGCAGTCCCCGGACTAGCGGGAGAAGATACGAGCAGTACTTC.